The T cell receptor (beta chain) under discussion was sequenced for a study of CD8+ T cells in alopecia areata. Study-wide results and limits: Affected lesional scalp, above all in alopecia totalis/universalis, was more clonal than normal scalp.

Once sorted, CD4+ cells from four or five patients yielded CD25+CD127- cells. Peripheral blood and lesional scalp punch biopsies were taken from alopecia areata patients. From PBMCs, CD4+ and CD8+ T cells were sorted. This CDR3 comprises 15 residues. Trimming stripped 4 bases from V and 1 base from J, with 13 bases between. Germline V gene data show CDR1 as SEHNR and CDR2 as FQNEAQ (reference sequence). With regard to this clone: Its antigen remains unknown.

Reverse transcription of extracted RNA yielded cDNA, which provided the sequencing template. Method: immunoSEQ multiplex PCR; TCRdb's copy keeps in-frame clones and lacks some. The top ten hold roughly 3.9% of the sample, which has about 14,000 clones, roughly three fifths seen once. This chain connects TRBV7-9 to TRBJ1-1; weak D call: TRBD1 (6 bases). The source is a human donor with alopecia areata. Sample: CD4+ Tregs sorted from blood. CDR3 residues: CASSSTNRANTEAFF. In DNA, the CDR3 is TGTGCCAGCAGCTCGACCAACAGGGCGAACACTGAAGCTTTCTTT. The complete variable domain, with remaining parts taken from reference TRBV7-9 and TRBJ1-1, reads DTGVSQNPRHKITKRGQNVTFRCDPISEHNRLYWYRQTLGQGPEFLTYFQNEAQLEKSRLLSDRFSAERPKGSFSTLEIQRTEQGDSAMYLCASSSTNRANTEAFFGQGTRLTVV.